The subject of this entry is one T cell receptor beta chain. The data were obtained in a study of cytomegalovirus exposure and HLA in healthy donors. Primers: 60 Vbeta forward and 13 Jbeta reverse. Assay used: immunoSEQ multiplex PCR; TCRdb lists only in-frame clones, some missing. The sample has 90,000 to 100,000 clones; approximately 80% are singletons. J was trimmed by 0 bases and V by 5 bases; bases with no gene match: 5. The CDR3 has 15 residues. The germline CDR1 and CDR2 sequences are LNHDA and SQIVND (reference sequence). Input material: PBMCs. This receptor was taken from a man aged 18 to 30 in good health and CMV-seronegative. The chain recombines TRBV19 with TRBJ1-1, with 8 bases that match TRBD1. The CDR3 bases are TGTGCCAGTAGTCCTGACAGGGGTTTGAACACTGAAGCTTTCTTT. This gives the protein CASSPDRGLNTEAFF.